The rows below give T cell receptor beta chains drawn from one sample of a study of T cells in localized non-small cell lung cancer. Profiling relied on immunoSEQ multiplex PCR, and the TCRdb table lists in-frame clones only, not all of them. The sample consists of around 26,000 clones, around 91% of them appearing once. The sequencing here drew on peripheral blood, taken before any cancer treatment. The receptors derive from a woman aged 35-70 years with stage I lung adenocarcinoma. Each CDR3 is given with its conserved first and last residue. The order of the fields is clone size, V gene, D gene, J gene, CDR3 protein, CDR3 DNA. The D gene is left open where the match is weak. Rows give clone size only sometimes, using once, few, many, or a class for an expanded clone.

>once|TRBV29-1|NA|TRBJ2-7
CSVAPQGGPSSYEQYF
TGCAGCGTTGCCCCTCAGGGGGGCCCATCTTCCTACGAGCAGTACTTC
>NA|TRBV7-2|NA|TRBJ2-1
CASSSVGGAGLYNEQFF
TGTGCCAGCAGCTCGGTGGGCGGGGCGGGGCTCTACAATGAGCAGTTCTTC
>once|TRBV10-3|NA|TRBJ1-1
CAINRGNSEAFF
TGTGCCATCAATCGGGGCAACTCTGAAGCTTTCTTT
>once|TRBV6-6|TRBD2|TRBJ2-7
CASSQLAASYEQYF
TGTGCCAGCAGCCAACTAGCGGCCTCATACGAGCAGTACTTC
>NA|TRBV10-1|NA|TRBJ2-2
CASSRSYDSGAGELFF
TGCGCCAGCAGCCGCAGCTACGACTCGGGCGCCGGGGAGCTGTTTTTT
>once|TRBV5-6|TRBD1|TRBJ2-7
CASSAIGDRTGGAYEQYF
TGTGCCAGCAGCGCAATTGGAGATAGGACAGGGGGCGCGTACGAGCAGTACTTC
>NA|TRBV7-9|TRBD1|TRBJ1-5
CASSGTGFNQPQHF
TGTGCCAGCAGCGGGACAGGGTTCAATCAGCCCCAGCATTTT
>NA|TRBV7-6|NA|TRBJ2-1
CASSAWDNEQFF
TGTGCCAGCAGCGCCTGGGATAATGAGCAGTTCTTC
>NA|TRBV4-1|NA|TRBJ1-4
CASSGVGFFTTNEKLFF
TGCGCCAGCAGCGGGGTGGGGTTTTTCACAACTAATGAAAAACTGTTTTTT
>NA|TRBV11-3|TRBD2|TRBJ2-7
CASSSTRGGSHEQYF
TGTGCCAGCAGCTCCACTCGGGGAGGGTCCCACGAGCAGTACTTC
>NA|TRBV4-3|NA|TRBJ1-4
CASSQGSPRGNEKLFF
TGCGCCAGCAGCCAGGGCAGCCCCCGCGGGAATGAAAAACTGTTTTTT
>NA|TRBV5-6|NA|TRBJ2-2
CASSRGTTNTGELFF
TGTGCCAGCAGCCGCGGGACCACCAACACCGGGGAGCTGTTTTTT
>few|TRBV27|NA|TRBJ1-5
CASRLYSNQPQHF
TGTGCCAGCAGGTTATATAGCAATCAGCCCCAGCATTTT
>NA|TRBV7-9|NA|TRBJ1-2
CASRPRGPRDLNYGYTF
TGTGCCAGCAGGCCCAGGGGCCCCAGGGACCTTAACTATGGCTACACCTTC
>NA|TRBV7-3|TRBD2|TRBJ2-1
CASSLIGPGTSGLALPGNEQFF
TGTGCCAGCAGCTTAATAGGCCCCGGGACTAGCGGATTAGCCCTTCCGGGCAATGAGCAGTTCTTC
>NA|TRBV5-5|NA|TRBJ1-4
CASSLAPLAEKLFF
TGTGCCAGCAGCTTGGCCCCCCTAGCTGAAAAACTGTTTTTT
>few|TRBV9|NA|TRBJ1-6
CASSPGRDNSPLHF
TGTGCCAGCAGCCCCGGACGGGATAATTCACCCCTCCACTTT
>NA|TRBV4-3|NA|TRBJ2-3
CASSQISRDTQYF
TGCGCCAGCAGCCAAATTTCCAGAGATACGCAGTATTTT
>NA|TRBV29-1|TRBD1|TRBJ1-2
CSGGGGQGIGGYTF
TGCAGCGGTGGAGGCGGACAGGGTATCGGTGGCTACACCTTC
>NA|TRBV27|TRBD1|TRBJ1-2
CASRTGAEGYTF
TGTGCCAGCAGGACAGGGGCCGAAGGCTACACCTTC
>NA|TRBV10-2|TRBD1|TRBJ1-1
CASSKNRGTEAFF
TGCGCCAGCAGTAAAAACAGGGGCACTGAAGCTTTCTTT
>NA|TRBV4-1|NA|TRBJ2-7
CASSQGFGYEQYF
TGCGCCAGCAGCCAAGGATTCGGCTACGAGCAGTACTTC
>NA|TRBV4-3|TRBD2|TRBJ2-3
CASSQDRLAGAADTQYF
TGCGCCAGCAGCCAAGATCGACTAGCGGGAGCAGCAGATACGCAGTATTTT
>NA|TRBV5-4|NA|TRBJ1-2
CASSRIRQNYGYTF
TGTGCCAGCAGCAGAATACGCCAGAACTATGGCTACACCTTC
>NA|TRBV11-2|TRBD2|TRBJ2-3
CASSFRLAGADTQYF
TGTGCCAGCAGCTTCCGACTAGCGGGAGCAGATACGCAGTATTTT
>NA|TRBV19|NA|TRBJ1-5
CASSIDGGAYSNQPQHF
TGTGCCAGTAGTATAGATGGAGGAGCTTATAGCAATCAGCCCCAGCATTTT
>NA|TRBV18|TRBD1|TRBJ1-1
CASSLGQGWTEAFF
TGTGCCAGCTCATTAGGACAGGGGTGGACTGAAGCTTTCTTT
>once|TRBV7-6|NA|TRBJ1-4
CASANRESGEKLFF
TGTGCCAGCGCTAACCGGGAGTCGGGTGAAAAACTGTTTTTT
>NA|TRBV6-5|NA|TRBJ1-3
CASKEQGSRNTIYF
TGTGCCAGCAAGGAACAGGGTTCGCGAAACACCATATATTTT
>NA|TRBV5-1|TRBD2|TRBJ2-2
CASSLATSGRAGELFF
TGCGCCAGCAGCTTGGCCACTAGCGGGAGGGCCGGGGAGCTGTTTTTT
>NA|TRBV11-3|TRBD2|TRBJ2-1
CASSPLAGLKNEQFF
TGTGCCAGCAGTCCCCTAGCGGGGCTTAAGAATGAGCAGTTCTTC
>NA|TRBV25-1|NA|TRBJ1-5
CASSGIPGGNQPQHF
TGTGCCAGCAGTGGGATTCCGGGCGGCAATCAGCCCCAGCATTTT
>few|TRBV2|TRBD1|TRBJ2-7
CASNDRAYEQYF
TGTGCCAGCAACGACAGGGCCTACGAGCAGTACTTC
>NA|TRBV11-2|TRBD2|TRBJ2-1
CASSVGTIEQFF
TGTGCCAGCAGCGTCGGGACTATTGAGCAGTTCTTC
>NA|TRBV6-4|TRBD2|TRBJ2-3
CASSDSGGGAQDTQYF
TGTGCCAGCAGTGACTCAGGCGGGGGGGCCCAGGATACGCAGTATTTT
>once|TRBV18|NA|TRBJ2-5
CASSPQQETQYF
TGTGCCAGCTCACCTCAACAAGAGACCCAGTACTTC
>NA|TRBV2|TRBD2|TRBJ2-3
CASSGLAGGPETDTQYF
TGTGCCAGCAGCGGACTAGCGGGGGGGCCGGAGACAGATACGCAGTATTTT
>NA|TRBV7-2|NA|TRBJ1-5
CASSFSTRQPQHF
TGTGCCAGCAGCTTTTCGACGCGCCAGCCCCAGCATTTT
>NA|TRBV27|TRBD1|TRBJ1-2
CASSPGGSGYGYTF
TGTGCCAGCAGTCCAGGGGGCAGTGGGTATGGCTACACCTTC
>NA|TRBV2|NA|TRBJ2-6
CASTWSSVYSGANVLTF
TGTGCCAGCACGTGGAGCAGCGTTTACTCTGGGGCCAACGTCCTGACTTTC
>NA|TRBV5-6|TRBD2|TRBJ2-5
CASSPHGLAAKETQYF
TGTGCCAGCAGCCCCCACGGGCTAGCGGCAAAAGAGACCCAGTACTTC
>NA|TRBV11-1|NA|TRBJ2-5
CASSLRATELQETQYF
TGTGCCAGCAGCTTACGGGCTACAGAGCTTCAGGAGACCCAGTACTTC
>NA|TRBV10-3|NA|TRBJ1-5
CAISVGGGSNQPQHF
TGTGCCATCAGTGTTGGAGGAGGTAGCAATCAGCCCCAGCATTTT
>NA|TRBV30|NA|TRBJ2-7
CAWSTPLGGLNSYEQYF
TGTGCCTGGAGTACCCCGCTGGGGGGACTCAACTCCTACGAGCAGTACTTC
>NA|TRBV5-1|NA|TRBJ2-3
CASSYTGTLASTDTQYF
TGCGCCAGCAGCTACACAGGGACGTTAGCTAGCACAGATACGCAGTATTTT
>NA|TRBV15|NA|TRBJ1-4
CATSRRVGSTNEKLFF
TGTGCCACCAGCAGACGCGTTGGGTCCACTAATGAAAAACTGTTTTTT
>few|TRBV5-1|NA|TRBJ1-1
CASSLRDTEAFF
TGCGCCAGCAGCTTGAGGGACACTGAAGCTTTCTTT
>NA|TRBV2|NA|TRBJ1-4
CASSDAPTAFLFLDATNEKLFF
TGTGCCAGCAGTGACGCCCCAACAGCGTTCCTCTTCCTTGATGCAACTAATGAAAAACTGTTTTTT
>NA|TRBV6-5|NA|TRBJ1-1
CASSYRMYFETEAFF
TGTGCCAGCAGTTACCGCATGTATTTTGAAACTGAAGCTTTCTTT
>NA|TRBV27|NA|TRBJ1-1
CASSLSRTRGNTEAFF
TGTGCCAGCAGTTTATCGCGTACCCGCGGAAACACTGAAGCTTTCTTT
>NA|TRBV7-9|NA|TRBJ1-1
CASSLAGFGAFF
TGTGCCAGCAGCTTAGCGGGCTTCGGAGCTTTCTTT
>once|TRBV30|NA|TRBJ2-5
CAWTRGRETQYF
TGTGCCTGGACGCGCGGGCGAGAGACCCAGTACTTC
>NA|TRBV5-1|NA|TRBJ2-3
CASSPLGGESTDTQYF
TGCGCCAGCAGCCCTCTGGGCGGGGAAAGCACAGATACGCAGTATTTT
>NA|TRBV11-3|TRBD1|TRBJ1-6
CASSLDRETPLHF
TGTGCCAGCAGCCTCGACAGGGAGACACCCCTCCACTTT
>NA|TRBV19|TRBD2|TRBJ2-5
CASSPRTGGSGAQYF
TGTGCCAGTAGTCCACGGACGGGAGGGTCAGGGGCCCAGTACTTC
>NA|TRBV2|NA|TRBJ1-5
CASRGDSHSNQPQHF
TGTGCCAGCAGGGGTGACAGTCATAGCAATCAGCCCCAGCATTTT
>NA|TRBV5-5|TRBD2|TRBJ2-1
CASSSGLAGGSISYNEQFF
TGTGCCAGCAGCTCAGGACTAGCGGGAGGGTCGATATCCTACAATGAGCAGTTCTTC